Listed below are T cell receptor beta chains from one sample, sequenced in a study of cytomegalovirus exposure and HLA in healthy donors. The table came from immunoSEQ multiplex PCR; TCRdb's copy has only in-frame clones and leaves some out. The repertoire consists of 95,000 to 150,000 clones, with around three quarters occurring once and the leading ten covering roughly 13%. The sequencing input was PBMCs. All receptors derive from a woman aged 55-69 years in good health and CMV-seropositive. CDR3s include the opening cysteine and the closing phenylalanine or tryptophan. Clone sizes are given selectively: once, few, many, or a class where the clone is expanded.

v_call: TRBV7-9; cdr3_length: 13; clone_size: once; cdr3_aa: CASSFTDNSPLHF
v_call: TRBV7-8; cdr3_length: 15; clone_size: -; cdr3_aa: CASSLALTGVNEQFF
v_call: TRBV11-2; cdr3_length: 16; clone_size: -; cdr3_aa: CASSPGTSGREREQYF
v_call: TRBV27; cdr3_length: 14; clone_size: -; cdr3_aa: CASSDTGTANEQFF
v_call: TRBV19; cdr3_length: 18; clone_size: once; cdr3_aa: CASSISEPSGFSSYEQYF
v_call: TRBV7-3; cdr3_length: 21; clone_size: -; cdr3_aa: CASSPEGLAGGLPEGNNEQFF
v_call: TRBV4-1; cdr3_length: 15; clone_size: -; cdr3_aa: CASSRAGAEGTEAFF
v_call: TRBV18; cdr3_length: 16; clone_size: -; cdr3_aa: CASSPAPGAGGHEQYF
v_call: TRBV30; cdr3_length: 14; clone_size: -; cdr3_aa: CAWSLRQGYEKLFF
v_call: TRBV7-9; cdr3_length: 16; clone_size: -; cdr3_aa: CASSLTGISANYGYTF
v_call: TRBV7-2; cdr3_length: 14; clone_size: few; cdr3_aa: CASSIPTSIQTQYF